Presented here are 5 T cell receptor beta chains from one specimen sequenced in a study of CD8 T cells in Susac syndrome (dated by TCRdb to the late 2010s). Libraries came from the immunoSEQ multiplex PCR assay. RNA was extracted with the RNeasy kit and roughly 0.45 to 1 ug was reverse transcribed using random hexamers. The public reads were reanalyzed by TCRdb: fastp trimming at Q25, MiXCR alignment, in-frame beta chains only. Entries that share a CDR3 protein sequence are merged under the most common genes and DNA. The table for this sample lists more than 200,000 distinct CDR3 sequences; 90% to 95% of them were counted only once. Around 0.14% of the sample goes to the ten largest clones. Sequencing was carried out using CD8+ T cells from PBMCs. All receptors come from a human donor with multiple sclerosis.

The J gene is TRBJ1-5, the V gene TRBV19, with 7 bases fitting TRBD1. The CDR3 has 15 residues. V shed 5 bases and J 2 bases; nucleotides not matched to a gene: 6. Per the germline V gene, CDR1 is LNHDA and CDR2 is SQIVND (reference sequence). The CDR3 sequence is CASSEGQTGNQPQHF. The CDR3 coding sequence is TGTGCCAGTAGTGAGGGACAGACTGGCAATCAGCCCCAGCATTTT.

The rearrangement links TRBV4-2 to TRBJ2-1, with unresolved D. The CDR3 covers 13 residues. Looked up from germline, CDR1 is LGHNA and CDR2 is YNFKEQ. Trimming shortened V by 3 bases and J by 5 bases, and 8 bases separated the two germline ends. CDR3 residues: CASSHRDNNEQFF. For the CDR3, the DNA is TGTGCCAGCAGCCACCGAGATAACAATGAGCAGTTCTTC.

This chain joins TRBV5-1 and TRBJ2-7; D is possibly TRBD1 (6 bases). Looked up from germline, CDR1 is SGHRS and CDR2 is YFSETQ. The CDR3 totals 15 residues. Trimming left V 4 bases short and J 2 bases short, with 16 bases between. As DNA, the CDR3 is TGCGCCAGCAGCCACGCACAGGGTACCCCCTACGAGCAGTACTTC. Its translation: CASSHAQGTPYEQYF.

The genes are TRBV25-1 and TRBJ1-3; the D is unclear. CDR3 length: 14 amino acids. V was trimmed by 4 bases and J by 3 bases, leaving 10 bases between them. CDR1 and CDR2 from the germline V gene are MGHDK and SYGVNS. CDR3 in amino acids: CASSVGSYGNTIYF. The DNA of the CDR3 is TGTGCCAGCAGTGTGGGGTCCTATGGAAACACCATATATTTT.

CDR3 loop: CASSPRGRGQETQYF. The CDR3 nucleotides are TGTGCCAGCAGTCCCCGGGGCAGGGGGCAAGAGACCCAGTACTTC. V usage is TRBV12-3 or TRBV12-4 and J usage is TRBJ2-5; 7 nucleotides line up with TRBD1. The CDR3 consists of 15 residues. The V gene end was trimmed by 5 bases and the J gene end by 2 bases; junction bases not matched to a gene: 8.